In this sample, the clone carrying this TCR beta chain turned up once. Sequencing used immunoSEQ multiplex PCR; TCRdb keeps in-frame clones, though not all of them. Here the sample spans around 77,000 clones, roughly 85% being singletons. Documented time point: blood 4 weeks post-SBRT, at nephrectomy. Indicated treatment: 15 Gy SBRT to primary tumor, nephrectomy 4 weeks later. After SBRT, blood was collected at 2 and 4 weeks, plus baseline. This sample was included in a study of radiation and T cells in renal cell carcinoma. This CDR3 has 15 amino acids. The junction had 4 bases not matched to a gene; V was cut back by 5 bases and J by 4 bases. Germline V gene data show CDR1 as MNHEY and CDR2 as SVGAGI.

The sequence derives from a woman between 55 and 75 years old with renal cell carcinoma. The chain combines TRBV6-5 with TRBJ2-3; TRBD2 matches at 12 bases. The source material was blood, sampled from a patient whose treatment included radiotherapy and nephrectomy. For the CDR3, the DNA is TGTGCCAGCAGTCGACTAGCGGGAGTATCAGATACGCAGTATTTT. As protein: CASSRLAGVSDTQYF.